A single sample gave rise to the 26 T cell receptor beta chains below, sequenced in a study of OX40 agonist ivuxolimab in advanced cancers. TCRdb's copy holds only in-frame clones and misses some; the assay was immunoSEQ multiplex PCR. The data show 53,000 or so clones, roughly 84% seen once. Sequencing was performed on CD4+ or CD8+ T cells sorted from blood, taken in a trial of the OX40 agonist ivuxolimab. The receptor source for this set is an adult with an advanced solid tumor such as melanoma, head and neck, liver or kidney cancer.

This chain links TRBV15 with TRBJ2-1; D gene ambiguous. V gave up 2 bases and J gave up 1 base, with 15 bases separating them. The CDR3 extends over 17 amino acids. Germline values: CDR1 LNHNV, CDR2 YYDKDF (reference sequence). DNA for the CDR3: TGTGCCACCAGCAGACCGGCTTGGGTCGCTTCCTACAATGAGCAGTTCTTC. Its protein product is CATSRPAWVASYNEQFF.

This rearrangement joins TRBV4-3 to TRBJ1-1, with 7 bases that match TRBD1. V lost 2 bases, J lost 3 bases, and 0 bases stayed unmatched. CDR3 length equals 13 residues. Germline lookup yields CDR1 LGHNA and CDR2 YSLEER. The CDR3: CASSQQGDTEAFF. As DNA, the CDR3 is TGCGCCAGCAGCCAACAGGGGGACACTGAAGCTTTCTTT.

The chain carries TRBV19 and TRBJ2-1, with 11 positions matching TRBD2. Germline CDR1 is LNHDA and CDR2 is SQIVND (reference sequence). CDR3 length equals 15 residues. Trimming cost V 2 bases and J 7 bases; bases outside gene matches: 4. The CDR3 nucleotides are TGTGCCAGTAGTATATTTGCTAGCGGGAGGAATGAGCAGTTCTTC. It encodes CASSIFASGRNEQFF.

CDR3 nucleotides: TGTGCCAGCAGTGCCTTTTGGGGGGTTAGCTCCTACGAGCAGTACTTC. Translating it yields CASSAFWGVSSYEQYF. The rearrangement joins TRBV27 to TRBJ2-7; D possibly corresponds to TRBD2 (6 bases). The CDR3 extends over 16 amino acids. The germline CDR1 and CDR2 sequences are MNHEY and SMNVEV (reference sequence). Trimming took 5 bases from V and 0 from J, leaving 17 bases between them.

The CDR3 sequence: CASSIDYSNQPQHF. Here the CDR3 DNA reads TGTGCCAGTAGTATAGACTATAGCAATCAGCCCCAGCATTTT. The rearrangement uses TRBV19 and TRBJ1-5; the D is unclear. The V end was cut by 0 bases, the J end by 0 bases, with 3 bases between. Germline CDR1 LNHDA, CDR2 SQIVND (reference sequence). This CDR3 contains 14 residues.

This chain links TRBV6-6 with TRBJ1-1; D is ambiguous. The germline CDR1 and CDR2 sequences are MNHNY and SVGAGI (reference sequence). V dropped 6 bases and J dropped 1 base, with 3 bases sitting between them. The CDR3 has 11 amino acids. CDR3: CASRWNTEAFF. CDR3 DNA sequence: TGTGCCAGCAGGTGGAACACTGAAGCTTTCTTT.

This chain connects TRBV2 to TRBJ1-2; 8 bases align to TRBD1. The V segment lost 7 bases and the J segment 3 bases; nucleotides outside the gene matches: 7. Germline lookup yields CDR1 SNHLY and CDR2 FYNNEI. The length of the CDR3 is 14 residues. The CDR3 spells CASTPTGDYYGYTF. DNA of the CDR3: TGTGCCAGCACCCCGACAGGGGACTACTATGGCTACACCTTC.

This sequence joins TRBV6-6 and TRBJ2-1, with D possibly TRBD1 on 6 matching bases. V shed 5 bases and J shed 0 bases, with 11 bases lying between them. This CDR3 has 15 residues. The V gene's germline CDR1 is MNHNY and CDR2 SVGAGI (reference sequence). CDR3 loop: CASSTDRSSYNEQFF. The CDR3 coding sequence is TGTGCCAGCAGTACCGACAGGTCCTCCTACAATGAGCAGTTCTTC.

The chain recombines TRBV19 with TRBJ1-2; tentative D call: TRBD1 (5 bases). The germline CDR1 and CDR2 sequences are LNHDA and SQIVND (reference sequence). This CDR3 has 13 amino acids. The germline V and J ends were trimmed by 5 bases and 5 bases, with 12 bases remaining between them. The DNA for the CDR3 is TGTGCCAGTAGTGCCCAACCAGGGTATGGCTACACCTTC. Translated: CASSAQPGYGYTF.

V gene TRBV5-1 combines with J gene TRBJ1-6, with TRBD1 matching 10 bases. Germline loops: CDR1 SGHRS, CDR2 YFSETQ. CDR3 size: 17 residues. V shed 1 base and J 7 bases; nucleotides not matched to a gene: 8. The CDR3 nucleotides are TGCGCCAGCAGCTTGACCCCGGGACAGGGGAGAAATTCACCCCTCCACTTT. This translates into CASSLTPGQGRNSPLHF.

The chain has TRBV4-2 and TRBJ2-1; D is perhaps TRBD1 (6 bases). Germline assignment: CDR1 LGHNA and CDR2 YNFKEQ. CDR3 length: 15 residues. Trimming cost V 4 bases and J 5 bases, with 15 bases left between them. The CDR3, as DNA: TGTGCCAGCAGCCCCCGGGCTAGGGGGAACAATGAGCAGTTCTTC. It encodes CASSPRARGNNEQFF.

This clone occurred a few times. V and J are TRBV7-2 and TRBJ1-5; D is perhaps TRBD1 (5 bases). The germline V gene has CDR1 SGHTA and CDR2 FQGNSA. V lost 8 bases to trimming and J lost 1 base, with 15 bases between them. There are 15 residues in the CDR3. CDR3 amino acids: CASASGGGSNQPQHF. Here the CDR3 DNA reads TGTGCCAGCGCCTCGGGGGGTGGCAGCAATCAGCCCCAGCATTTT. Supplemented by reference TRBV7-2 and TRBJ1-5, the full variable domain reads GAGVSQSPSNKVTEKGKDVELRCDPISGHTALYWYRQSLGQGLEFLIYFQGNSAPDKSGLPSDRFSAERTGGSVSTLTIQRTQQEDSAVYLCASASGGGSNQPQHFGDGTRLSIL.

This clone was counted once. This chain links TRBV25-1 with TRBJ1-2; TRBD1 might be the D (5 bases). Looked up from germline, CDR1 is MGHDK and CDR2 is SYGVNS. V shed 5 bases and J shed 3 bases, with 10 bases lying between them. The CDR3 loop spans 13 amino acids. The CDR3 nucleotides are TGTGCCAGCAGTAAGGGGTGGGACTATGGCTACACCTTC. Its translation: CASSKGWDYGYTF.

This chain uses TRBV7-2 with TRBJ1-1; no clear D. In germline, CDR1 is SGHTA, CDR2 FQGNSA. This CDR3 is built from 14 residues. V lost 1 base to trimming and J lost 0 bases, with 6 bases between them. The CDR3 DNA reads as TGTGCCAGCAGCTTAGAGGCCATGAACACTGAAGCTTTCTTT. Its translation: CASSLEAMNTEAFF.

The chain recombines TRBV10-2 with TRBJ1-1; TRBD1 might be the D (5 bases). Germline V gives CDR1 WSHSY, CDR2 SAAADI. The CDR3 is 16 amino acids. V was clipped by 6 bases and J by 2 bases, with 19 bases between them. The CDR3 protein is CASRLHLTQGNTEAFF. The CDR3 region has the DNA TGCGCCAGCAGACTACACCTGACTCAGGGTAACACTGAAGCTTTCTTT.

The chain links TRBV4-2 to TRBJ2-1; D unclear. This CDR3 is 15 amino acids long. Trimming removed 1 base at V and 5 bases at J, with 12 bases between. CDR1 LGHNA and CDR2 YNFKEQ come from the germline V gene. The CDR3 coding sequence is TGTGCCAGCAGCCAAGGAGAAATAGATAACAATGAGCAGTTCTTC. It is translated as CASSQGEIDNNEQFF.

The chain uses TRBV9 and TRBJ1-3; the match to TRBD1 covers 9 bases. After removal of 0 bases from V and 7 bases from J, the junction contained 2 bases not matched to a gene. Germline loops: CDR1 SGDLS, CDR2 YYNGEE. The CDR3 runs to 14 residues. The CDR3 reads CASSVGQGDNTIYF. The CDR3 region has the DNA TGTGCCAGCAGCGTAGGACAGGGGGACAACACCATATATTTT.

This clone was detected a few times. The chain joins TRBV7-8 to TRBJ1-4; no clear D. The germline V and J ends were trimmed by 1 base and 1 base, with 4 bases remaining between them. CDR1 and CDR2 (germline): SGHVS, FQNEAQ. The CDR3 contains 14 residues. This CDR3 reads CASSLGRTNEKLFF. CDR3 nucleotide sequence: TGTGCCAGCAGCTTAGGCAGAACTAATGAAAAACTGTTTTTT. The whole variable domain, remainder taken from reference TRBV7-8 and TRBJ1-4, is GAGVSQSPRYKVAKRGQDVALRCDPISGHVSLFWYQQALGQGPEFLTYFQNEAQLDKSGLPSDRFFAERPEGSVSTLKIQRTQQEDSAVYLCASSLGRTNEKLFFGSGTQLSVL.

The rearrangement uses TRBV6-5 and TRBJ1-2; 7 bases match TRBD1. The V gene's germline CDR1 is MNHEY and CDR2 SVGAGI. V was clipped by 0 bases and J by 6 bases; unmatched bases: 7. The CDR3 is 15 residues long. For the CDR3, the DNA is TGTGCCAGCAGTTACTCAATTACCGGGACAGATGGCTACACCTTC. Encoded protein: CASSYSITGTDGYTF.

This clone occurred a few times. The chain combines TRBV28 with TRBJ1-4; TRBD1 matches at 8 bases. There are 15 residues in the CDR3. V was clipped by 2 bases and J by 8 bases; unmatched bases: 7. CDR1 and CDR2 (germline): MDHEN, SYDVKM. DNA for the CDR3: TGTGCCAGCAGTTTACAGGGGGCACCAAGCGAAAAACTGTTTTTT. Amino acid sequence: CASSLQGAPSEKLFF.

CDR3 residues: CASSSVTGSYGYTF. CDR3 DNA: TGTGCCAGCAGCTCGGTGACAGGCAGCTATGGCTACACCTTC. This chain joins TRBV7-8 and TRBJ1-2, with a tentative D call TRBD1 (6 bases). The V gene's germline CDR1 is SGHVS and CDR2 FQNEAQ. The V end lost 4 bases, the J end lost 4 bases, and 13 bases lay between the germline ends. CDR3 length: 14 amino acids.

This rearrangement joins TRBV25-1 to TRBJ1-1, with a tentative D call TRBD1 (5 bases). With 8 bases removed from V and 10 bases from J, the gap between germline ends came to 23 bases. CDR3 length equals 14 residues. Germline lookup yields CDR1 MGHDK and CDR2 SYGVNS. CDR3 residues: CASAPTKRQSAAFF. The CDR3 DNA sequence: TGTGCCAGCGCACCAACTAAAAGACAGTCGGCAGCTTTCTTT.

This rearrangement joins TRBV21-1 to TRBJ1-2. TRBV21-1 is noted as a pseudogene. The length of the CDR3 is 14 residues. This chain's CDR3 is CASSKVRQKLWLTF. The CDR3 nucleotides read TGTGCCAGCAGCAAAGTAAGGCAGAAACTATGGTTGACCTTC.

The chain carries TRBV7-8 and TRBJ2-1; 10 bases match TRBD1. This CDR3 is 15 amino acids long. CDR1 and CDR2 from the germline V gene are SGHVS and FQNEAQ. V shed 4 bases, J shed 6 bases, and the junction held 6 bases outside the gene matches. CDR3 nucleotides: TGTGCCAGCAGCTCACGGGACAGGGGAGGCAATGAGCAGTTCTTC. Residues: CASSSRDRGGNEQFF.

This clone was seen only once. The chain recombines TRBV4-1 with TRBJ1-5; a weak D match, TRBD1 (6 bases). The CDR3 contains 16 residues. Trimming removed 3 bases from V and 4 bases from J, with 16 bases in between. CDR1 is MGHRA, CDR2 YSYEKL, per germline. The CDR3 DNA follows: TGCGCCAGCAGCCAGCCGATTCAGGGGAAAAATCAGCCCCAGCATTTT. Its translation is CASSQPIQGKNQPQHF.

The V gene is TRBV5-4, the J gene TRBJ2-7; TRBD1 matches at 10 bases. Trimming took 2 bases from V and 4 from J; bases not matched to a gene: 9. Germline lookup yields CDR1 SGHNT and CDR2 YYREEE (reference sequence). There are 16 residues in the CDR3. The chain's CDR3 is CASSLMRDRGSYEQYF. The CDR3 DNA reads as TGTGCCAGCAGCTTAATGCGGGACAGGGGATCGTACGAGCAGTACTTC.